A single sample gave rise to the 21 T cell receptor beta chains below, sequenced in a study of cytomegalovirus exposure and HLA in healthy donors. Primers included in the PCR were 60 Vbeta and 13 Jbeta primers. Sequencing used immunoSEQ multiplex PCR; TCRdb keeps in-frame clones, though not all of them. The sample lists 180,000 or so clones; 65% to 85% were seen once. The sequencing input was PBMCs. The receptors stem from a female donor in good health and CMV-seronegative.

The CDR3 region is CASSLGLATYNEQFF. The CDR3 DNA sequence: TGTGCCAGCAGCTTAGGACTAGCGACCTACAATGAGCAGTTCTTC. V and J are TRBV13 and TRBJ2-1; the match to TRBD2 covers 7 bases. The ends lost 0 bases at V and 2 bases at J; junction bases unmatched: 1. The CDR3 spans 15 residues. Per germline, CDR1 PRHDT and CDR2 FYEKMQ (reference sequence). The whole variable domain, remainder taken from reference TRBV13 and TRBJ2-1, is AAGVIQSPRHLIKEKRETATLKCYPIPRHDTVYWYQQGPGQDPQFLISFYEKMQSDKGSIPDRFSAQQFSDYHSELNMSSLELGDSALYFCASSLGLATYNEQFFGPGTRLTVL.

This clone was detected once. The V call is TRBV2, the J call TRBJ2-3; 8 bases map to TRBD2. This CDR3 has 14 residues. The V gene end was trimmed by 6 bases and the J gene end by 4 bases; junction bases not matched to a gene: 6. Germline CDR1 reads SNHLY; CDR2 reads FYNNEI. Here the CDR3 DNA reads TGTGCCAGCAGGGGGGGGACTAGTGCAGATACGCAGTATTTT. Its translation is CASRGGTSADTQYF.

This clone was seen more than once but under ten times. The chain links TRBV19 to TRBJ2-2; D might be TRBD1 (5 bases). The germline V gene encodes CDR1 LNHDA and CDR2 SQIVND (reference sequence). This CDR3 is 15 amino acids long. V was clipped by 1 base and J by 6 bases, with 12 bases between them. CDR3 amino acids: CASSIVAGRAGELFF. CDR3 DNA: TGTGCCAGTAGTATAGTAGCAGGGCGCGCCGGGGAGCTGTTTTTT.

The rearrangement uses TRBV9 and TRBJ2-3; 10 nucleotides line up with TRBD2. The CDR3 consists of 15 residues. The V gene's germline CDR1 is SGDLS and CDR2 YYNGEE. The ends lost 2 bases at V and 5 bases at J; junction bases unmatched: 5. CDR3 protein: CASSVSGGAVDTQYF. In DNA form, the CDR3 reads TGTGCCAGCAGCGTCAGCGGGGGGGCCGTAGATACGCAGTATTTT.

The rearrangement joins TRBV28 to TRBJ1-1; no firm D call. The CDR3 runs to 11 residues. CDR1 is MDHEN and CDR2 is SYDVKM in the germline V gene. Trimming removed 1 base from V and 9 bases from J, with 6 bases in between. Here the CDR3 DNA reads TGTGCCAGCAGTTTATTCGGGAAAGCTTTCTTT. Its translation: CASSLFGKAFF.

This clone occurred once. The chain's CDR3 is CASSLGLGGLREQYF. CDR3 in DNA: TGCGCCAGCAGCTTGGGACTGGGGGGGCTCCGCGAGCAGTACTTC. This rearrangement joins TRBV5-1 to TRBJ2-7; tentatively, D is TRBD2 (7 bases). The CDR3 sequence is 15 residues long. V gave up 0 bases and J gave up 6 bases, with 16 bases separating them. Per the germline V gene, CDR1 is SGHRS and CDR2 is YFSETQ. Supplemented by reference TRBV5-1 and TRBJ2-7, the full variable domain reads KAGVTQTPRYLIKTRGQQVTLSCSPISGHRSVSWYQQTPGQGLQFLFEYFSETQRNKGNFPGRFSGRQFSNSRSEMNVSTLELGDSALYLCASSLGLGGLREQYFGPGTRLTVT.

The rearrangement joins TRBV11-2 to TRBJ2-1, with D perhaps TRBD1 (5 bases). V was pared by 0 bases and J by 0 bases, with 12 bases between. Germline-derived CDR1 and CDR2 are SGHAT and FQNNGV. The CDR3 covers 17 residues. In DNA, the CDR3 is TGTGCCAGCAGCTTAGAATGGGGCAGCAGCTCCTACAATGAGCAGTTCTTC. Translated, it gives CASSLEWGSSSYNEQFF.

The chain couples TRBV27 to TRBJ2-7; tentative D call: TRBD1 (6 bases). The CDR3 has 12 residues. From germline, CDR1 is MNHEY and CDR2 SMNVEV (reference sequence). Trimming took off 6 bases at V and 6 bases at J, with 12 bases between the two ends. In DNA, the CDR3 is TGTGCCAGCAGCAAACAGGGAGCCGAGCAGTACTTC. This gives the protein CASSKQGAEQYF.

V gene TRBV29-1 combines with J gene TRBJ1-2; 12 bases are a match to TRBD1. Unmatched junction bases numbered 2, after V lost 3 bases and J lost 6 bases. The CDR3 loop spans 13 amino acids. Germline loops: CDR1 SQVTM, CDR2 ANQGSEA. The CDR3 is CSVEGQGAHGYTF. CDR3 coding DNA: TGCAGCGTTGAGGGACAGGGGGCCCATGGCTACACCTTC.

The rearrangement uses TRBV28 and TRBJ1-6, with a tentative D call TRBD1 (6 bases). Between the trimmed V and J ends, which lost 5 bases and 0 bases, there was a span of 11 bases. Germline V gives CDR1 MDHEN, CDR2 SYDVKM. The CDR3 is 16 amino acids. The CDR3 nucleotides read TGTGCCAGCAGTGGGGGACATCACTCCTATAATTCACCCCTCCACTTT. The encoded protein is CASSGGHHSYNSPLHF.

The gene calls are TRBV7-2 and TRBJ2-1; 9 bases fit TRBD2. Looked up from germline, CDR1 is SGHTA and CDR2 is FQGNSA. J was trimmed by 6 bases and V by 5 bases; bases with no gene match: 2. The CDR3 covers 13 residues. CDR3 in DNA: TGTGCCAGCAGCGTTAGCGGGAGCAATGAGCAGTTCTTC. This codes for CASSVSGSNEQFF.

This chain uses TRBV7-2 with TRBJ2-7, with TRBD2 matching over 15 bases. This CDR3 is 15 amino acids long. CDR1 is SGHTA and CDR2 is FQGNSA in the germline V gene. V was pared by 3 bases and J by 6 bases, with 3 bases of the junction left unmatched. The CDR3 sequence: CASSLGLAGGLEQYF. Here the CDR3 DNA reads TGTGCCAGCAGCTTGGGACTAGCGGGAGGCCTCGAGCAGTACTTC.

The rearrangement uses TRBV9 and TRBJ1-4, with D tentatively TRBD1 (5 bases). V was shortened by 0 bases and J by 7 bases, with 13 bases between the two germline ends. The germline gives CDR1 SGDLS, CDR2 YYNGEE. The CDR3 is 15 residues long. Here the CDR3 reads CASSVASQGGEKLFF. DNA for the CDR3: TGTGCCAGCAGCGTAGCCAGTCAGGGAGGTGAAAAACTGTTTTTT.

The chain uses TRBV27 and TRBJ2-7; 11 nucleotides align to TRBD1. The CDR3 loop spans 14 amino acids. Germline V gene sequence: CDR1 MNHEY, CDR2 SMNVEV (reference sequence). V gave up 6 bases and J gave up 3 bases; unmatched junction bases: 4. For the CDR3, the DNA is TGTGCCAGCAGAACCGGGACAGGGGGCTACGAGCAGTACTTC. Encoded protein: CASRTGTGGYEQYF.

This chain joins TRBV6-4 and TRBJ1-5; D perhaps matches TRBD1 (5 bases). Germline V gene sequence: CDR1 MRHNA, CDR2 SNTAGT. V shed 3 bases and J shed 5 bases, with 14 bases lying between them. The CDR3 covers 15 residues. CDR3 loop: CASSEGVRDHQPQHF. The CDR3 DNA follows: TGTGCCAGCAGTGAAGGGGTTAGGGATCATCAGCCCCAGCATTTT.

The count of this clone is one. This CDR3 is CASSAGLGAFF. The DNA for the CDR3 is TGTGCCAGCAGTGCAGGGTTAGGAGCTTTCTTT. The chain has TRBV2 and TRBJ1-1; TRBD1 might be the D (5 bases). Germline V lookup: CDR1 SNHLY, CDR2 FYNNEI. This CDR3 has 11 amino acids. V lost 4 bases, J lost 10 bases, and 10 bases lay in between.

The CDR3 region has the DNA TGCAGCGCCACCTTGGGAGGGGGCACAGATACGCAGTATTTT. This translates into CSATLGGGTDTQYF. The V call is TRBV29-1, the J call TRBJ2-3, with TRBD2 matching over 7 bases. Germline CDR1 reads SQVTM; CDR2 reads ANQGSEA. Unmatched junction bases numbered 8, after V lost 7 bases and J lost 1 base. The CDR3 consists of 14 residues.

The CDR3 nucleotides read TGTGCCAGCTCACCACCGACAACGTTCGACTATGGCTACACCTTC. This encodes CASSPPTTFDYGYTF. This chain links TRBV18 with TRBJ1-2; D gene unclear. The ends were cut back, 0 bases at V and 3 bases at J, with 11 bases in the middle. The CDR3 sequence is 15 residues long. Germline V gene data show CDR1 as KGHSH and CDR2 as LQKENI.

This chain joins TRBV19 and TRBJ2-1; 9 bases agree with TRBD1. Germline V gene data show CDR1 as LNHDA and CDR2 as SQIVND (reference sequence). After removal of 2 bases from V and 7 bases from J, the junction contained 9 bases not matched to a gene. This CDR3 region has 16 residues. The CDR3 region has the DNA TGTGCCAGTAGTATAATGATGGGACAGGGTAGGAATGAGCAGTTCTTC. The encoded protein is CASSIMMGQGRNEQFF.

The chain has TRBV2 and TRBJ1-1; D remains ambiguous. V lost 9 bases, J lost 1 base, and 18 bases lay in between. Germline CDR1 is SNHLY and CDR2 is FYNNEI. The CDR3 is made up of 15 amino acids. The CDR3 DNA is TGTGCCAGAGATCCCCCCCCCGCAGGGAACACTGAAGCTTTCTTT. This codes for CARDPPPAGNTEAFF. The variable domain in full, with the rest retrieved from reference TRBV2 and TRBJ1-1, is EPEVTQTPSHQVTQMGQEVILRCVPISNHLYFYWYRQILGQKVEFLVSFYNNEISEKSEIFDDQFSVERPDGSNFTLKIRSTKLEDSAMYFCARDPPPAGNTEAFFGQGTRLTVV.

A word on this clone: The same CDR3 arises from other DNA sequences in this sample as well. The V gene is TRBV2, the J gene TRBJ2-7, with D tentatively TRBD1 (5 bases). The CDR3 length is 13 residues. Trimming removed 3 bases from V and 2 bases from J, with 8 bases in between. CDR1 is SNHLY and CDR2 is FYNNEI in the germline V gene. CDR3 residues: CASSEAGPYEQYF. The CDR3 DNA reads as TGTGCCAGCAGTGAGGCAGGGCCCTACGAGCAGTACTTC.